This TCR beta chain was captured in a study of blood T cell repertoires in COVID-19. Study as a whole: The samples span acute and convalescent COVID-19 from the United States, Italy and Spain. From T cells, B-cell-depleted T cells, or PBMCs came the material, which was cDNA or gDNA.

Source study methods: Nucleated cell counts were estimated from reference gene primer amplification. Profiling relied on immunoSEQ multiplex PCR, and the TCRdb table lists in-frame clones only, not all of them. V and J calls and clone size are given by that table; D and trimming were obtained from the DNA. The table lists under 350,000 clones, around nine tenths of them singletons. V lost 6 bases and J lost 1; bases outside the gene matches: 6. This CDR3 region has 15 residues. Germline V gene sequence: CDR1 SEHNR, CDR2 FQNEAQ (reference sequence). Sequencing was carried out using peripheral blood. The chain combines TRBV7-9 with TRBJ2-4; 7 bases align to TRBD1. This receptor was obtained from a man aged 45-65 years with acute or convalescent COVID-19. In DNA form, the CDR3 reads TGTGCCAGCAGTGAGAGGGGACAGGCCAAAAACATTCAGTACTTC. Its translation: CASSERGQAKNIQYF.